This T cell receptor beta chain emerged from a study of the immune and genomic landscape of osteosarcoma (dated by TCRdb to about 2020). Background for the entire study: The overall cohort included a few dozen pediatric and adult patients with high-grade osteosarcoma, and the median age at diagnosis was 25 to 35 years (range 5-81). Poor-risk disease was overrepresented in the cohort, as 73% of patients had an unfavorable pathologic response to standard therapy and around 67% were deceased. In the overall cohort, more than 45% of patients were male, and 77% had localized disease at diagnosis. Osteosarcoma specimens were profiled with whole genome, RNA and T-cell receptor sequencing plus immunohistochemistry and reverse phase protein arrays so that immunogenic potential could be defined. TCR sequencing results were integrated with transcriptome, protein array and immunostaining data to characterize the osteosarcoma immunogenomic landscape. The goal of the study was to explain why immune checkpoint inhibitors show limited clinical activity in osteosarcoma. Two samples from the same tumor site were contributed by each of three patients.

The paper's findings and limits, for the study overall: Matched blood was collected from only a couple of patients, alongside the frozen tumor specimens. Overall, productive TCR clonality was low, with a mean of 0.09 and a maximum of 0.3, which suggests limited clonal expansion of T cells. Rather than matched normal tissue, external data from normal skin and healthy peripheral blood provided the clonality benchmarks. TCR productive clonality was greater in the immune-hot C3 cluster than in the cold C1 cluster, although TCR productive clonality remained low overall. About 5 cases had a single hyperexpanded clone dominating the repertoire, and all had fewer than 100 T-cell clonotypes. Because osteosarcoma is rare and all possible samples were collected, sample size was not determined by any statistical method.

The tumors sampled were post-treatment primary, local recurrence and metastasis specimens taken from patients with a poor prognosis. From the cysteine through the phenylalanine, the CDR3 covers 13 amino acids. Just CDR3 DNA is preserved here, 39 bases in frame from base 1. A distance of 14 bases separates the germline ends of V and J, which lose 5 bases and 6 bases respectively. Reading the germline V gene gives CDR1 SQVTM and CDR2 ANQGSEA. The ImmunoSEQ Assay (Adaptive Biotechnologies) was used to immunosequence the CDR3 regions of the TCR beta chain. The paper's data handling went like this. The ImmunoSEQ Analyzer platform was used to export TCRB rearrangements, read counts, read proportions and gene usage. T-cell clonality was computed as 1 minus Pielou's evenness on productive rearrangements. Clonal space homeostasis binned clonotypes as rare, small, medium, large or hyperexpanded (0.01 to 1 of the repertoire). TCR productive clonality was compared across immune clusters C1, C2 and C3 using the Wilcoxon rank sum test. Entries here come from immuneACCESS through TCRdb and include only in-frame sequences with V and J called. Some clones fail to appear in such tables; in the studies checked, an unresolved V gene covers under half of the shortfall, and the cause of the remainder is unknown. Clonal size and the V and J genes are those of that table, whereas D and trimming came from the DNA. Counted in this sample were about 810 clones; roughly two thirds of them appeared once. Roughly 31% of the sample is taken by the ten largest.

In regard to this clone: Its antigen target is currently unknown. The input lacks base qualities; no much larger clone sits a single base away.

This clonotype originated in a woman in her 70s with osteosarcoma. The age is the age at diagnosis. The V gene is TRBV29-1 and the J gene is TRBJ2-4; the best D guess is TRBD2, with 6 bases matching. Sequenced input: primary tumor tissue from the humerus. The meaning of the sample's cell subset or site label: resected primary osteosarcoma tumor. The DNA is TGCAGCGTTTCGTCGGGAGATATAAACATTCAGTACTTC. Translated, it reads CSVSSGDINIQYF.